This note documents a single TCR beta chain sequence. This sample was taken from a study of blood T cell repertoires in COVID-19. Looking at the study overall: The analysed material was cDNA or gDNA that came from T cells, B-cell-depleted T cells, or PBMCs.

Germline loops: CDR1 SGHDT, CDR2 YYEEEE. V lost 3 bases and J lost 11; bases outside the gene matches: 13. The CDR3 totals 14 residues. Profiling relied on immunoSEQ multiplex PCR, and the TCRdb table lists in-frame clones only, not all of them. The data show 200,000 to 250,000 clones, with 65% to 85% seen just once and about 3.2% held by the top ten. This sequence joins TRBV5-6 and TRBJ1-1, with 7 bases aligning to TRBD1. The source is a woman aged 60-75 years who had recovered from COVID-19. Material for sequencing was PBMCs or T cells enriched from blood (not recorded which). The CDR3 loop reads CASSYRTGPNGAFF. CDR3 in DNA: TGTGCCAGCAGCTATCGGACAGGCCCTAATGGGGCTTTCTTT.